The text below deals with one TCR beta chain. Generated by immunoSEQ multiplex PCR, the TCRdb table keeps only in-frame clones and is missing some. The data show 250,000 to 350,000 clones, with 80% to 90% seen just once and approximately 5% held by the top ten. V was shortened by 6 bases and J by 2 bases, with 20 bases between the two germline ends. CDR3 length equals 16 residues. Germline lookup yields CDR1 SQVTM and CDR2 ANQGSEA. The record originates from a study of blood T cell repertoires in COVID-19. On the study more broadly: The origin of the acute and convalescent COVID-19 samples was the United States, Italy and Spain. PBMCs, B-cell-depleted T cells, or T cells were the source of the cDNA or gDNA that made up the material.

Participant age was 18 to 89 years, and participants resided in approximately 24 US areas. Participants' own reports of clinical history determined their cohort assignment. Sequenced sample: PBMCs or T cells enriched from blood (not recorded which). This receptor was obtained from a woman aged 30 to 39 who had recovered from COVID-19. V gene TRBV29-1 combines with J gene TRBJ1-3; D may be TRBD1 (5 bases). The CDR3 DNA sequence: TGCAGCGTCGAACCTCTGACAGCTTTTGCTGGAAACACCATATATTTT. Its protein is CSVEPLTAFAGNTIYF.